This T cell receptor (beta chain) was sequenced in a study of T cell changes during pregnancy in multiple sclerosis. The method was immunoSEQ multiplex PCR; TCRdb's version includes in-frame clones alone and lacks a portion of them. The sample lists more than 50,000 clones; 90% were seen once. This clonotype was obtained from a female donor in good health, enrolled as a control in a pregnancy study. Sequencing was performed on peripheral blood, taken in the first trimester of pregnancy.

This CDR3 is CASRGGNFYEQYF. In DNA form, the CDR3 reads TGTGCCAGCAGAGGGGGAAATTTCTACGAGCAGTACTTC. V is TRBV5-6 and J is TRBJ2-7; TRBD1 might be the D (6 bases). CDR3 size: 13 residues. V gave up 5 bases and J gave up 3 bases, with 12 bases separating them. Germline CDR1 reads SGHDT; CDR2 reads YYEEEE.